These T cell receptor beta chains were read from a single sample in a study of a mutant IDH1 vaccine in newly diagnosed glioma. These receptors have no known antigen. Clones were read by immunoSEQ multiplex PCR, and TCRdb kept only the in-frame ones, dropping some. The sample holds more than 10,000 clones, around 86% seen once. Specimen: PBMCs, collected from a glioma patient whose treatment included an IDH1 peptide vaccine. These receptors were collected from a woman in her forties with glioma. Some clones in this sample may be carry-over from other donors' samples. Both conserved end residues are part of each CDR3. Fields, in order: D gene, V gene, clone size, J gene, CDR3 DNA, CDR3 protein. A D gene is named only where the DNA matches it firmly. A row's size may be missing; if present it is once, few, many or a size class.

-,TRBV2,-,TRBJ1-3,TGTGCCAGTACCGGGACCCTCTCTGGAAACACCATATATTTT,CASTGTLSGNTIYF
TRBD1,TRBV5-4,-,TRBJ1-2,TGTGCCAGCAGCCGCCCGGGACAGCACTATGGCTACACCTTC,CASSRPGQHYGYTF
-,TRBV7-2,-,TRBJ2-7,TGTGCCAGCAGCGGAAGACAATCCTACGAGCAGTACTTC,CASSGRQSYEQYF
-,TRBV30,-,TRBJ2-7,TGTGCCTGGAGTGTAGCAGGGGTCGTCCCCTTGGTCTTTCACGAGCAGTACTTC,CAWSVAGVVPLVFHEQYF
TRBD1,TRBV7-9,-,TRBJ1-2,TGTGCCAGCAGCCCCTCGACAGGGATCGCCTATGGCTACACCTTC,CASSPSTGIAYGYTF
-,TRBV30,-,TRBJ1-2,TGTGCCTGGAGCCAAGGGATGTATGGCTACACCTTC,CAWSQGMYGYTF
-,TRBV5-4,-,TRBJ1-5,TGTGCCAGCAGCTTGTATAGGGGCGTGCGTGGGGATCAGCCCCAGCATTTT,CASSLYRGVRGDQPQHF
TRBD1,TRBV6-1,once,TRBJ1-5,TGTGCCAGCAGTGTTGCAGGGGGTATATTTCAGCCCCAGCATTTT,CASSVAGGIFQPQHF
TRBD1,TRBV29-1,-,TRBJ1-2,TGCAGCGTTGGGGGACAGGGGAACTATGGCTACACCTTC,CSVGGQGNYGYTF
-,TRBV2,-,TRBJ2-1,TGTGCCAGCAACATGGAGGGAGCCTCCTACAATGAGCAGTTCTTC,CASNMEGASYNEQFF
TRBD1,TRBV5-1,-,TRBJ2-7,TGCGCCAGCAGCTTGGAGGGACAGACCCCCAAGCAGTACTTC,CASSLEGQTPKQYF
-,TRBV5-1,-,TRBJ2-1,TGCGCCAGCAGCTTGGGCTCGGGGGCTGAGCAGTTCTTC,CASSLGSGAEQFF
-,TRBV14,-,TRBJ2-2,TGTGCCAGCAGCCGAGGGCCGGGAAACACCGGGGAGCTGTTTTTT,CASSRGPGNTGELFF
-,TRBV5-1,-,TRBJ2-7,TGCGCCACCCGGGTAGAGGGGGCCTACGAGCAGTACTTC,CATRVEGAYEQYF
-,TRBV2,-,TRBJ1-5,TGTGCCAGCAGCGCGGACAGCCAGCTTGGCCCCCAGCATTTT,CASSADSQLGPQHF
-,TRBV19,-,TRBJ1-1,TGTGCCAGTACCCTTGCCGGGAATCCACCCCAACGGGCTTTCTTT,CASTLAGNPPQRAFF
-,TRBV5-6,-,TRBJ2-5,TGTGCCAGCAGCTTTTGGGGGCCCCAAGAGACCCAGTACTTC,CASSFWGPQETQYF
TRBD2,TRBV2,once,TRBJ2-7,TGTGCCAGCAGTGGATCGCGGACTAGCGGGAGGGCCCTCATTAACGAGCAGTACTTC,CASSGSRTSGRALINEQYF
-,TRBV29-1,-,TRBJ1-1,TGCAGCGGGCAGCGGGCGAACACTGAAGCTTTCTTT,CSGQRANTEAFF
TRBD2,TRBV25-1,-,TRBJ2-1,TGTGCCAGCAGTGTCCCCGGGGGGGTCTCCTACAATGAGCAGTTCTTC,CASSVPGGVSYNEQFF
-,TRBV5-5,-,TRBJ2-1,TGTGCCAGCAGCCTAGAGTGGGTAACATACAATGAGCAGTTCTTC,CASSLEWVTYNEQFF
TRBD2,TRBV4-1,-,TRBJ2-1,TGCGCCAGCAACGGACTAGCGGGGGGGACTTCCTACAATGAGCAGTTCTTC,CASNGLAGGTSYNEQFF
-,TRBV6-5,-,TRBJ2-1,TGTGCCAGCAGTTACTCGAGAAGGGACGGCTACAATGAGCAGTTCTTC,CASSYSRRDGYNEQFF
TRBD2,TRBV28,-,TRBJ2-5,TGTGCCAGCAGTTCCTACGGCCTCGCGGGGGGTTGGGGGACCCAGTACTTC,CASSSYGLAGGWGTQYF
-,TRBV6-5,-,TRBJ1-1,TGTGCCAGCAGTTACCCCGGGAAAGGAGCTTTCTTT,CASSYPGKGAFF
-,TRBV28,-,TRBJ1-1,TGTGCCAGCAGTGACCACTTGGGGGCTTTCTTT,CASSDHLGAFF
TRBD1,TRBV2,-,TRBJ1-2,TGTGCCAGCAGTGAAATTTCACAGGGGATCCGGGGCTACACCTTC,CASSEISQGIRGYTF
TRBD2,TRBV7-9,-,TRBJ2-5,TGTGCCAGCACCTTTCTAGCGGCAGCCGGGACCCAGTACTTC,CASTFLAAAGTQYF
-,TRBV28,-,TRBJ1-2,TGTGCCAGCAGTCCGCAGCTACGCGGCTATGGCTACACCTTC,CASSPQLRGYGYTF
-,TRBV20-1,-,TRBJ2-1,TGCAGTGCTAGAAGGGTGACAGTGAGTGTCTTC,CSARRVTVSVF
-,TRBV4-2,-,TRBJ2-5,TGTGCCAGCAGCCAAGCTCTCTCTAGCGATGGGACCCAGTACTTC,CASSQALSSDGTQYF
TRBD1,TRBV11-2,-,TRBJ1-2,TGTGCCAGCAGCCCCCAACAGGGGGGCTATGGCTACACCTTC,CASSPQQGGYGYTF
TRBD1,TRBV7-9,-,TRBJ1-2,TGTGCCAGCACACCAGGGGGCAAGTCAGACTATGGCTACACCTTC,CASTPGGKSDYGYTF
-,TRBV15,-,TRBJ2-1,TGTGCCACCAGGGGGGGCCGCGGCAATGAGCAGTTCTTC,CATRGGRGNEQFF
-,TRBV18,once,TRBJ1-4,TGTGCCAGCTCACCGTCCGTATCCCAGAGACTGTTTTTT,CASSPSVSQRLFF
TRBD2,TRBV4-1,-,TRBJ2-5,TGCGCCAGCAGCCAAGAGAGGAGAGCGGGGCTCCTTGAAGAGACCCAGTACTTC,CASSQERRAGLLEETQYF
-,TRBV4-1,-,TRBJ2-1,TGCGCCAGCAGTCAACCCGGACCCTACTCCTACAATGAGCAGTTCTTC,CASSQPGPYSYNEQFF
-,TRBV29-1,-,TRBJ2-7,TGCAGCGTCAAAACCGGGACGTACTCCTACGAGCAGTACTTC,CSVKTGTYSYEQYF
-,TRBV30,-,TRBJ2-2,TGTGCCTGGAGTGTAGAAGCAGGGTGGTCCGGGGAGCTGTTTTTT,CAWSVEAGWSGELFF
TRBD2,TRBV27,-,TRBJ2-2,TGTGCCAGCGGACAGACTAGCGGCAGGCCCGGGGAGCTGTTTTTT,CASGQTSGRPGELFF
TRBD1,TRBV5-1,few,TRBJ1-5,TGCGCCAGCAGCGTGGGACAGGGAAGCAATCAGCCCCAGCATTTT,CASSVGQGSNQPQHF
-,TRBV6-5,-,TRBJ1-2,TGTGCCAGCAGCAGGAAGGGGCATGGCTACACCTTC,CASSRKGHGYTF
-,TRBV10-3,-,TRBJ2-7,TGTGCCATCAGTCCCAGTTCAAACGAGCAGTACTTC,CAISPSSNEQYF
TRBD1,TRBV27,-,TRBJ1-5,TGTGCCAGCAGTTTGGGACAGGCCCCAAGGTCCCAGCATTTT,CASSLGQAPRSQHF
-,TRBV6-1,few,TRBJ1-1,TGTGCCAGCAGTGAAGAGGAATGGCGCACTGAAGCTTTCTTT,CASSEEEWRTEAFF